This T cell receptor (beta chain) was recorded in a study of cytotoxic CD8 clonotypes in ibrutinib-treated CLL. Across the whole study: Across the patients, some ten were relapsed/refractory, 15 treatment-naive and under 18 IGHV unmutated.

The data were produced by immunoSEQ multiplex PCR, yet TCRdb's version contains in-frame clones alone and is incomplete. The data contain 29,000 or so clones, 60% to 85% of them singletons. Trimming took off 4 bases at V and 5 bases at J, with 9 bases between the two ends. The CDR3 extends over 12 amino acids. Looked up from germline, CDR1 is SGDLS and CDR2 is YYNGEE. The V call is TRBV9, the J call TRBJ1-1; no clear D. The clonotype originates from a human donor with chronic lymphocytic leukemia. This specimen was PBMCs, taken after 36 months of ibrutinib treatment. The CDR3 DNA reads as TGTGCCAGCAGCACACAAGGGACTGAAGCTTTCTTT. Encoded protein: CASSTQGTEAFF.